The 27 T cell receptor beta chains reported below all come from one sample, sequenced in a study of blood T cell repertoires in COVID-19. The protocol was immunoSEQ multiplex PCR, while the TCRdb copy is restricted to in-frame clones and leaves out a portion. The sample has about 100,000 clones; roughly 88% are singletons. Input material: peripheral blood. These receptor sequences come from a human donor in a cohort sampled during active COVID-19.

The genes are TRBV6-5 and TRBJ2-3; 7 bases align to TRBD1. The germline gives CDR1 MNHEY, CDR2 SVGAGI. The CDR3 is 14 residues long. With 9 bases clipped from V and 2 bases from J, the junction kept 8 bases outside the gene matches. CDR3 bases: TGTGCCAGTCTGAGACAGGGTAACACAGATACGCAGTATTTT. Protein sequence: CASLRQGNTDTQYF.

The rearrangement links TRBV5-1 to TRBJ2-5, with 7 bases identical to TRBD1. The CDR3 loop spans 13 amino acids. Germline loops: CDR1 SGHRS, CDR2 YFSETQ. V was pared by 4 bases and J by 3 bases, with 3 bases of the junction left unmatched. CDR3 region: CASSPGTEETQYF. CDR3 coding DNA: TGCGCCAGCAGCCCCGGGACAGAAGAGACCCAGTACTTC.

V gene TRBV27 combines with J gene TRBJ2-7; the D gene is possibly TRBD2 (7 bases). This CDR3 contains 14 residues. Germline V gene lookup returns CDR1 MNHEY and CDR2 SMNVEV (reference sequence). V dropped 3 bases and J dropped 2 bases, with 11 bases sitting between them. The CDR3 loop reads CASSLRGRAYEQYF. In DNA form, the CDR3 reads TGTGCCAGCAGTTTGCGGGGGCGGGCCTACGAGCAGTACTTC.

The chain has TRBV2 and TRBJ2-5, with 9 positions matching TRBD2. The junction had 7 bases not matched to a gene; V was cut back by 7 bases and J by 4 bases. The CDR3 contains 14 residues. Germline loops: CDR1 SNHLY, CDR2 FYNNEI. CDR3 nucleotides: TGTGCCAGCAACTTAGCGGGAGTAGTAGAGACCCAGTACTTC. Amino acid sequence: CASNLAGVVETQYF. The full variable domain, its missing parts supplied by reference TRBV2 and TRBJ2-5, is EPEVTQTPSHQVTQMGQEVILRCVPISNHLYFYWYRQILGQKVEFLVSFYNNEISEKSEIFDDQFSVERPDGSNFTLKIRSTKLEDSAMYFCASNLAGVVETQYFGPGTRLLVL.

The chain joins TRBV4-1 to TRBJ2-3; 8 nucleotides line up with TRBD1. The germline V gene encodes CDR1 MGHRA and CDR2 YSYEKL. Trimming removed 0 bases from V and 9 bases from J; junction bases left unmatched: 14. CDR3 length equals 17 residues. In DNA form, the CDR3 reads TGCGCCAGCAGCCAAGAGGGCGGACAGGGCGGAGGGGGCACGCAGTATTTT. Its protein product is CASSQEGGQGGGGTQYF.

The chain recombines TRBV5-8 with TRBJ2-1, with a possible D match to TRBD1 (6 bases). V dropped 4 bases and J dropped 9 bases, with 14 bases sitting between them. The CDR3 is 13 amino acids. Germline-derived CDR1 and CDR2 are SGHTS and YDEGEE. In DNA form, the CDR3 reads TGTGCCAGCAGCCCGGGGACATTAGGTGAGCAGTTCTTC. Translating it yields CASSPGTLGEQFF.

The chain joins TRBV6-4 to TRBJ1-3, with TRBD1 matching over 9 bases. V gave up 2 bases and J gave up 2 bases; unmatched junction bases: 10. Germline V gene sequence: CDR1 MRHNA, CDR2 SNTAGT. This CDR3 is 18 amino acids long. The CDR3 loop is CASSDVTGGVFAGNTIYF. For the CDR3, the DNA is TGTGCCAGCAGTGACGTTACAGGGGGCGTTTTCGCTGGAAACACCATATATTTT.

The J gene is TRBJ2-5, the V gene TRBV5-1, with 10 nucleotides matching TRBD2. Germline lookup yields CDR1 SGHRS and CDR2 YFSETQ. The length of the CDR3 is 16 residues. J gave up 3 bases and V 1 base, and 6 bases lay outside the gene matches. This CDR3 reads CASSLSTSGVEETQYF. The CDR3, as DNA: TGCGCCAGCAGCTTGAGCACTAGCGGGGTGGAAGAGACCCAGTACTTC.

The rearrangement joins TRBV6-1 to TRBJ2-7; D might be TRBD2 (6 bases). The V and J ends lost 0 bases and 6 bases respectively, with 6 bases between them. CDR3 length: 12 residues. Per germline, CDR1 MNHNS and CDR2 SASEGT. CDR3 protein: CASSEAGGEQYF. CDR3 nucleotides: TGTGCCAGCAGTGAAGCGGGGGGCGAGCAGTACTTC.

The V call is TRBV29-1, the J call TRBJ1-1, with 8 positions matching TRBD1. The junction had 11 bases not matched to a gene; V was cut back by 2 bases and J by 6 bases. The CDR3 contains 15 residues. Per the germline V gene, CDR1 is SQVTM and CDR2 is ANQGSEA. Here the CDR3 DNA reads TGCAGCGTTGAACCACTCGACAGGGGAAAGGCTGAAGCTTTCTTT. Translation gives CSVEPLDRGKAEAFF.

In DNA, the CDR3 is TGTGCCAGCAGTTTATCTGCAGTGAACACTGAAGCTTTCTTT. Its translation is CASSLSAVNTEAFF. The chain couples TRBV27 to TRBJ1-1; D not resolved. Germline V gene sequence: CDR1 MNHEY, CDR2 SMNVEV (reference sequence). V was trimmed by 0 bases and J by 0 bases, leaving 5 bases between them. The CDR3 is made up of 14 amino acids.

V usage is TRBV11-2 and J usage is TRBJ2-2; 14 bases line up with TRBD2. V dropped 4 bases and J dropped 4; count of bases not matched to a gene: 11. The CDR3 has 19 residues. In germline, CDR1 is SGHAT, CDR2 FQNNGV. The CDR3 DNA reads TGTGCCAGCAGCTCAGGGACTAGCGGGGGTATGCTCGGCACCGGGGAGCTGTTTTTT. Its translation is CASSSGTSGGMLGTGELFF. Based on the CDR3 plus reference TRBV11-2 and TRBJ2-2, the full variable domain is EAGVAQSPRYKIIEKRQSVAFWCNPISGHATLYWYQQILGQGPKLLIQFQNNGVVDDSQLPKDRFSAERLKGVDSTLKIQPAKLEDSAVYLCASSSGTSGGMLGTGELFFGEGSRLTVL.

CDR3 nucleotide sequence: TGTGCCAGCAGCGCAGGACAGGGTGCGTACGAGCAGTACTTC. This gives the protein CASSAGQGAYEQYF. This sequence joins TRBV5-5 and TRBJ2-7; 8 positions match TRBD1. This CDR3 contains 14 residues. V lost 4 bases and J lost 4; bases outside the gene matches: 7. The V gene's germline CDR1 is SGHKS and CDR2 YYEKEE (reference sequence).

J is TRBJ2-3 and V is TRBV7-3, with 16 bases matching TRBD2. V shed 5 bases, J shed 6 bases, and the junction held 14 bases outside the gene matches. Germline V gene data show CDR1 as SGHTA and CDR2 as FQGTGA. This CDR3 spans 19 amino acids. CDR3 loop: CASSHNPGTSGGDGDTQYF. Written as DNA, the CDR3 is TGTGCCAGCAGCCACAACCCTGGGACTAGCGGGGGGGATGGGGATACGCAGTATTTT.

In this sample, this clone turned up once. The CDR3 loop is CASSQAGTGVRDTEAFF. The CDR3 DNA reads TGTGCCAGCAGCCAAGCCGGGACAGGGGTAAGGGACACTGAAGCTTTCTTT. This chain connects TRBV14 to TRBJ1-1; 10 bases map to TRBD1. V gave up 1 base and J gave up 3 bases; unmatched junction bases: 8. Germline V gene lookup returns CDR1 SGHDN and CDR2 FVKESK. The CDR3 covers 17 residues.

V gene TRBV27 combines with J gene TRBJ2-2; 11 bases fit TRBD2. The germline V gene encodes CDR1 MNHEY and CDR2 SMNVEV (reference sequence). After removal of 4 bases from V and 0 bases from J, the junction contained 16 bases not matched to a gene. The CDR3 contains 21 residues. Written as DNA, the CDR3 is TGTGCCAGCAGTTCCATAGCGGGGGGGAACCACTATTACGCGAACACCGGGGAGCTGTTTTTT. It codes for CASSSIAGGNHYYANTGELFF.

This rearrangement joins TRBV9 to TRBJ2-7; possibly TRBD1 for D (6 bases). The CDR3 runs to 16 residues. CDR1 and CDR2 (germline): SGDLS, YYNGEE. V was trimmed by 3 bases and J by 2 bases, leaving 18 bases between them. The CDR3 DNA reads as TGTGCCAGCAGCGGGGCCTCAGGGGTGGCAACCTACGAGCAGTACTTC. Translation gives CASSGASGVATYEQYF.

In this sample, this clone turned up a few times. J is TRBJ2-7 and V is TRBV12-3 or TRBV12-4; D is uncertain. The CDR3 sequence is 13 residues long. With 5 bases removed from V and 5 bases from J, the gap between germline ends came to 13 bases. The DNA for the CDR3 is TGTGCCAGCAGTCCCCTCGGTGATGACGAGCAGTACTTC. This gives the protein CASSPLGDDEQYF.

DNA for the CDR3: TGCGCCAGCACCCCGGGAGGCGGATATGGCTACACCTTC. As protein: CASTPGGGYGYTF. The chain joins TRBV5-1 to TRBJ1-2; D remains unclear. The germline gives CDR1 SGHRS, CDR2 YFSETQ. V dropped 6 bases and J dropped 5 bases, with 14 bases sitting between them. This CDR3 is 13 amino acids long.

This chain uses TRBV2 with TRBJ2-5; weak D call: TRBD2 (5 bases). CDR1 SNHLY and CDR2 FYNNEI come from the germline V gene. V lost 7 bases to trimming and J lost 10 bases, with 10 bases between them. This CDR3 contains 10 residues. Here the CDR3 DNA reads TGTGCCAGCACCCGGGATAACCAGTACTTC. Translating it yields CASTRDNQYF. Variable domain in full (rest from reference TRBV2 and TRBJ2-5): EPEVTQTPSHQVTQMGQEVILRCVPISNHLYFYWYRQILGQKVEFLVSFYNNEISEKSEIFDDQFSVERPDGSNFTLKIRSTKLEDSAMYFCASTRDNQYFGPGTRLLVL.

The sample holds one count of this clone. The chain joins TRBV5-1 to TRBJ2-7, with TRBD2 identical over 8 bases. The CDR3 contains 16 residues. Germline V CDR1 and CDR2: SGHRS, YFSETQ. After removal of 0 bases from V and 5 bases from J, the junction contained 10 bases not matched to a gene. The CDR3 sequence is CASSLVAGGSRNEQYF. For the CDR3, the DNA is TGCGCCAGCAGCTTGGTGGCGGGAGGCTCGCGCAACGAGCAGTACTTC.

The V and J genes are TRBV18 and TRBJ2-3; 10 bases agree with TRBD2. The germline V gene encodes CDR1 KGHSH and CDR2 LQKENI. The CDR3 length is 15 residues. The J segment lost 0 bases and the V segment lost 4 bases, leaving 1 base of the junction unmatched. The DNA of the CDR3 is TGTGCCAGCTCACGGACTAGCGGAAGCACAGATACGCAGTATTTT. Its translation is CASSRTSGSTDTQYF.

The rearrangement uses TRBV2 and TRBJ2-3, with 13 bases fitting TRBD2. The trim removed 2 bases at V and 4 bases at J, leaving 3 bases unmatched. Germline V gene lookup returns CDR1 SNHLY and CDR2 FYNNEI. This CDR3 region has 16 residues. CDR3 nucleotides: TGTGCCAGCAGTGAAACTAGCGGGGGGGCCGCAGATACGCAGTATTTT. Translation: CASSETSGGAADTQYF.

The chain carries TRBV27 and TRBJ1-5; 10 bases fit TRBD1. Trimming at V came to 6 bases and at J to 4 bases, leaving 9 bases not matched to a gene. This CDR3 spans 16 amino acids. The V gene's germline CDR1 is MNHEY and CDR2 SMNVEV (reference sequence). The CDR3 coding sequence is TGTGCCAGCAGATCTCTGGGGGGACAGGGGAATCAGCCCCAGCATTTT. It translates to CASRSLGGQGNQPQHF.

V usage is TRBV5-5 and J usage is TRBJ2-5, with 9 bases lining up with TRBD1. The V gene's germline CDR1 is SGHKS and CDR2 YYEKEE (reference sequence). The ends lost 5 bases at V and 1 base at J; junction bases unmatched: 9. The CDR3 runs to 16 residues. In DNA, the CDR3 is TGTGCCAGCAGGTCAGGGACAGGGAAGGGCCAAGAGACCCAGTACTTC. Its translation is CASRSGTGKGQETQYF.

The V gene is TRBV28, the J gene TRBJ2-1; TRBD2 matches 8 bases. Per the germline V gene, CDR1 is MDHEN and CDR2 is SYDVKM. The CDR3 is made up of 15 amino acids. V was pared by 6 bases and J by 7 bases, with 11 bases of the junction left unmatched. CDR3 in DNA: TGTGCCAGCAGCCCCCCCAGCGGGGGAACGAATGAGCAGTTCTTC. Protein sequence: CASSPPSGGTNEQFF.

This rearrangement joins TRBV18 to TRBJ2-3; 7 positions match TRBD1. The ends lost 3 bases at V and 0 bases at J; junction bases unmatched: 3. The V gene's germline CDR1 is KGHSH and CDR2 LQKENI. The CDR3 has 15 residues. The CDR3 loop is CASSPDRESTDTQYF. The CDR3 region has the DNA TGTGCCAGCTCACCCGACAGGGAAAGCACAGATACGCAGTATTTT.